These 4 T cell receptor beta chains came from one sample sequenced in a study of cytomegalovirus exposure and HLA in healthy donors. Clones were sequenced by immunoSEQ multiplex PCR, and TCRdb holds only the in-frame ones, with some missing. This sample has under 400,000 clones, with around 86% found just once. Sequencing was done on a sample of PBMCs. These receptors were obtained from a woman under 30 in good health and CMV-seronegative.

V gene TRBV30 combines with J gene TRBJ2-7; 9 nucleotides line up with TRBD2. The germline gives CDR1 GTSNPN, CDR2 SVGIG (reference sequence). The ends lost 5 bases at V and 1 base at J; junction bases unmatched: 6. The CDR3 extends over 14 amino acids. CDR3 sequence reads: CAWSAGGPSYEQYF. CDR3 nucleotide sequence: TGTGCCTGGTCGGCGGGGGGGCCTTCCTACGAGCAGTACTTC.

The chain uses TRBV28 and TRBJ2-7, with D perhaps TRBD2 (6 bases). The V gene's germline CDR1 is MDHEN and CDR2 SYDVKM. The V end lost 5 bases, the J end lost 3 bases, and 17 bases lay between the germline ends. The CDR3 has 15 residues. The CDR3 spells CASSVAGTGDYEQYF. Written as DNA, the CDR3 is TGTGCCAGCAGTGTGGCGGGAACTGGGGACTACGAGCAGTACTTC.

The chain joins TRBV6-5 to TRBJ2-7; D unclear. The CDR3 loop spans 13 amino acids. The V gene lost 6 bases and the J gene lost 0 bases, with 9 bases spanning the gap. The V gene's germline CDR1 is MNHEY and CDR2 SVGAGI. The CDR3 bases are TGTGCCAGCAGCCCACTAAGCTCCTACGAGCAGTACTTC. It codes for CASSPLSSYEQYF.

The V gene is TRBV4-2, the J gene TRBJ2-7; D unresolved. Germline values: CDR1 LGHNA, CDR2 YNFKEQ. The CDR3 spans 14 residues. V lost 0 bases to trimming and J lost 6 bases, with 12 bases between them. CDR3 protein: CASSQEWAAFEQYF. The CDR3 DNA sequence: TGTGCCAGCAGCCAAGAATGGGCAGCCTTCGAGCAGTACTTC.